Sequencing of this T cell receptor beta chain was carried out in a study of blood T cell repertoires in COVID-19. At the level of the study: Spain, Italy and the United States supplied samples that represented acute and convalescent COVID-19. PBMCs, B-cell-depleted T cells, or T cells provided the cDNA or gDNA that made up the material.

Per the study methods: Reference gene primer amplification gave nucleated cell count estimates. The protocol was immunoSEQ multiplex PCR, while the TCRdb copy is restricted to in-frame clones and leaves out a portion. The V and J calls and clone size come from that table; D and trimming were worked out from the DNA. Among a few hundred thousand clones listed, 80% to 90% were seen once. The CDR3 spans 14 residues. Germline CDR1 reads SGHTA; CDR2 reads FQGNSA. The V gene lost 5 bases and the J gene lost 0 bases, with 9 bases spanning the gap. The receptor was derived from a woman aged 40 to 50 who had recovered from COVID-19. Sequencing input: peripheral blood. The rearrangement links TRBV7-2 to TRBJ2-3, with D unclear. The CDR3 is CASSILPSTDTQYF. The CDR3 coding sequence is TGTGCCAGCAGCATTCTCCCTAGCACAGATACGCAGTATTTT.